The clone carrying this TCR beta chain was seen a single time. Original processing methods: Amplification from reference gene primers served as the basis for estimated nucleated cell counts. TCRdb keeps only in-frame clones here, not all; method: immunoSEQ multiplex PCR. V and J calls and clone size are as listed in that table; D and trimming were resolved from the DNA. The table includes fewer than 95,000 clones, under 90% detected once. These data are taken from a study of blood T cell repertoires in COVID-19. CDR1 and CDR2 (germline): MGHRA, YSYEKL. This CDR3 has 17 residues. J gave up 4 bases and V 0 bases, and 9 bases lay outside the gene matches.

The genes are TRBV4-1 and TRBJ1-2; TRBD1 matches at 9 bases. The sequencing sample was made of peripheral blood. The sequence was collected from a human donor in a cohort sampled during active COVID-19. CDR3 sequence: CASSQDPRTGATYGYTF. CDR3 in DNA: TGCGCCAGCAGCCAAGATCCCCGGACAGGGGCCACCTATGGCTACACCTTC.